The 25 T cell receptor beta chains reported below all come from one sample, sequenced in a study of CD8+ T cells in alopecia areata. Extraction of RNA preceded its reverse transcription into cDNA, which served as the sequencing template. Sequencing used immunoSEQ multiplex PCR; TCRdb keeps in-frame clones, though not all of them. Of 100,000 to 130,000 clones in the sample, 45% to 60% were seen once. Input material: NKG2D-low CD8+ T cells sorted from blood. These receptors all come from a human donor with alopecia areata.

This clone was seen once. The rearrangement links TRBV27 to TRBJ2-7; tentatively, D is TRBD1 or TRBD2 (6 bases each). This CDR3 has 14 amino acids. Germline V gives CDR1 MNHEY, CDR2 SMNVEV (reference sequence). Trimming removed 5 bases at V and 5 bases at J, with 16 bases between. The CDR3 DNA reads as TGTGCCAGCAGTCAAGGGGGACTTTTACACGAGCAGTACTTC. This codes for CASSQGGLLHEQYF.

The rearrangement joins TRBV4-1 to TRBJ2-1; D may be TRBD1 or TRBD2 (5 bases each). V was trimmed by 1 base and J by 8 bases, leaving 9 bases between them. CDR1 and CDR2 from the germline V gene are MGHRA and YSYEKL. This CDR3 contains 13 residues. CDR3 in amino acids: CASSQGVGDEQFF. The CDR3 nucleotides are TGCGCCAGCAGCCAAGGGGTGGGGGATGAGCAGTTCTTC.

The rearrangement joins TRBV7-9 to TRBJ2-1; D uncertain. Looked up from germline, CDR1 is SEHNR and CDR2 is FQNEAQ (reference sequence). V was shortened by 3 bases and J by 6 bases, with 18 bases between the two germline ends. The CDR3 runs 16 residues. In DNA form, the CDR3 reads TGTGCCAGCAGCTTCCCCTACGGCCAGGTTGGCAATGAGCAGTTCTTC. Protein sequence: CASSFPYGQVGNEQFF.

J is TRBJ1-2 and V is TRBV10-3, with a tentative D call TRBD1 (6 bases). Germline V CDR1 and CDR2: ENHRY, SYGVKD. The CDR3 runs to 14 residues. Trimming left V 4 bases short and J 4 bases short, with 13 bases between. CDR3: CAISGSRDIYGYTF. CDR3 bases: TGTGCCATCAGTGGTTCCCGGGACATCTATGGCTACACCTTC.

This chain joins TRBV5-1 and TRBJ2-2; TRBD1 or TRBD2 may be the D gene (5 bases each). Per the germline V gene, CDR1 is SGHRS and CDR2 is YFSETQ. V lost 4 bases and J 0 bases, leaving 10 bases between the germline ends. This CDR3 has 15 amino acids. The DNA of the CDR3 is TGCGCCAGCAGCCCGTGGGACCCGAACACCGGGGAGCTGTTTTTT. Its translation: CASSPWDPNTGELFF.

The J gene is TRBJ2-7, the V gene TRBV9, with 7 bases lining up with TRBD1. Germline CDR1 is SGDLS and CDR2 is YYNGEE. The V segment lost 0 bases and the J segment 6 bases; nucleotides outside the gene matches: 12. CDR3 length equals 16 residues. The CDR3 nucleotides are TGTGCCAGCAGCGTAGCGGGTAGGGGGACAGTCGCCGAGCAGTACTTC. Amino acids: CASSVAGRGTVAEQYF.

The DNA for the CDR3 is TGTGCCAGCAGTTTTATAGGCGTGACCGGGGAGCTGTTTTTT. This codes for CASSFIGVTGELFF. The V call is TRBV27, the J call TRBJ2-2; the D is unclear. Germline loops: CDR1 MNHEY, CDR2 SMNVEV (reference sequence). CDR3 length: 14 amino acids. V was trimmed by 3 bases and J by 5 bases, leaving 10 bases between them.

The genes are TRBV7-9 and TRBJ2-5; D ambiguous. The V and J ends lost 11 bases and 0 bases respectively, with 13 bases between them. The germline V gene encodes CDR1 SEHNR and CDR2 FQNEAQ (reference sequence). This CDR3 has 13 amino acids. The CDR3 loop reads CAGLNGYQETQYF. The CDR3 DNA follows: TGTGCCGGTCTGAACGGGTACCAAGAGACCCAGTACTTC.

This clone was detected only a few times. The chain is built from TRBV5-1 and TRBJ2-1; 10 bases match TRBD2. Germline V CDR1 and CDR2: SGHRS, YFSETQ. The CDR3 loop spans 15 amino acids. Unmatched junction bases numbered 11, after V lost 4 bases and J lost 10 bases. Written as DNA, the CDR3 is TGCGCCAGCAGCCCCGGCGGTCTAGCGGGAGAAGAGCAGTTCTTC. It encodes CASSPGGLAGEEQFF.

The V and J genes are TRBV11-2 and TRBJ2-3; D not resolved. Germline V gene lookup returns CDR1 SGHAT and CDR2 FQNNGV. CDR3 length: 13 residues. V lost 1 base to trimming and J lost 2 bases, with 4 bases between them. The CDR3 is CASSLGPTDTQYF. As DNA, the CDR3 is TGTGCCAGCAGCTTAGGACCCACAGATACGCAGTATTTT.

The chain uses TRBV7-9 and TRBJ2-7; D unresolved. The CDR3 contains 13 residues. Germline values: CDR1 SEHNR, CDR2 FQNEAQ (reference sequence). V lost 5 bases to trimming and J lost 2 bases, with 10 bases between them. In DNA, the CDR3 is TGTGCCAGCAGCCCCCCAACACCCTACGAGCAGTACTTC. Its translation is CASSPPTPYEQYF.

This clone has only one observation. CDR3 sequence (DNA): TGTGCCAGTTTCGGAGGAACAGGGAGACAGTTCTTC. It yields the protein CASFGGTGRQFF. The rearrangement joins TRBV4-2 to TRBJ2-1, with a possible D match to TRBD1 (6 bases). Deletions cut 9 bases from V and 13 bases from J, with 19 bases between. Per the germline V gene, CDR1 is LGHNA and CDR2 is YNFKEQ. This CDR3 has 12 amino acids.

The CDR3 nucleotides are TGCGCCAGCAGCTTGGAGCTAGCGGGAGGCTTGGATGAGCAGTTCTTC. Protein product: CASSLELAGGLDEQFF. The chain is built from TRBV5-1 and TRBJ2-1, with TRBD2 matching over 11 bases. Germline V lookup: CDR1 SGHRS, CDR2 YFSETQ. CDR3 length equals 16 residues. V shed 0 bases and J 8 bases; nucleotides not matched to a gene: 7.

In this sample, this clone turned up once. Distinct nucleotide sequences in the sample also encode this CDR3. The rearrangement links TRBV27 to TRBJ1-1; a possible D gene is TRBD1 (5 bases). Germline CDR1 is MNHEY and CDR2 is SMNVEV (reference sequence). The V and J ends lost 5 bases and 4 bases respectively, with 11 bases between them. The length of the CDR3 is 13 residues. CDR3 nucleotide sequence: TGTGCCAGCAGTCCAGGGAGGGGCACTGAAGCTTTCTTT. Translation: CASSPGRGTEAFF.

This clone was seen a handful of times. V and J are TRBV5-4 and TRBJ2-3; D remains unclear. Trimming took 3 bases from V and 2 from J, leaving 1 base between them. Germline V gene lookup returns CDR1 SGHNT and CDR2 YYREEE (reference sequence). This CDR3 region has 11 residues. CDR3 bases: TGTGCCAGCAGCTACACAGATACGCAGTATTTT. Protein sequence: CASSYTDTQYF.

V is TRBV15 and J is TRBJ2-3, with a tentative D call TRBD1 (5 bases). The germline V gene has CDR1 LNHNV and CDR2 YYDKDF (reference sequence). Trimming left V 5 bases short and J 5 bases short, with 11 bases between. The CDR3 is made up of 13 amino acids. This CDR3 reads CATSGAVGDTQYF. CDR3 DNA: TGTGCCACCAGCGGGGCGGTTGGAGATACGCAGTATTTT.

The rearrangement links TRBV7-2 to TRBJ2-7; 14 bases line up with TRBD2. Trimming removed 5 bases from V and 4 bases from J; junction bases left unmatched: 7. The CDR3 covers 16 residues. Looked up from germline, CDR1 is SGHTA and CDR2 is FQGNSA. The CDR3 loop reads CASSHGTSGRRYEQYF. Here the CDR3 DNA reads TGTGCCAGCAGCCACGGGACTAGCGGGAGAAGATACGAGCAGTACTTC.

The CDR3 DNA follows: TGTGCCAGCAGTGCCCGGCCCGGAGATACGCAGTATTTT. Its translation: CASSARPGDTQYF. This sequence joins TRBV2 and TRBJ2-3; D unclear. V lost 4 bases, J lost 5 bases, and 10 bases lay in between. Germline V gene lookup returns CDR1 SNHLY and CDR2 FYNNEI. The CDR3 is 13 residues long. Based on the CDR3 plus reference TRBV2 and TRBJ2-3, the full variable domain is EPEVTQTPSHQVTQMGQEVILRCVPISNHLYFYWYRQILGQKVEFLVSFYNNEISEKSEIFDDQFSVERPDGSNFTLKIRSTKLEDSAMYFCASSARPGDTQYFGPGTRLTVL.

The chain carries TRBV5-6 and TRBJ1-2; D might be TRBD1 (6 bases). The CDR3 has 14 residues. The germline V gene has CDR1 SGHDT and CDR2 YYEEEE. V dropped 4 bases and J dropped 1 base, with 11 bases sitting between them. The CDR3: CASSGGQSNYGYTF. The CDR3 DNA follows: TGTGCCAGCAGCGGCGGACAGAGTAACTATGGCTACACCTTC.

The CDR3 here is CASSITGTGFYEQYF. The CDR3 region has the DNA TGTGCCAGCAGCATCACCGGGACAGGGTTTTACGAGCAGTACTTC. The chain uses TRBV7-3 and TRBJ2-7, with TRBD1 identical over 9 bases. Trimming cost V 5 bases and J 4 bases; bases outside gene matches: 9. This CDR3 has 15 amino acids. CDR1 is SGHTA and CDR2 is FQGTGA in the germline V gene. The full variable domain, rest sourced from reference TRBV7-3 and TRBJ2-7, is GAGVSQTPSNKVTEKGKYVELRCDPISGHTALYWYRQSLGQGPEFLIYFQGTGAADDSGLPNDRFFAVRPEGSVSTLKIQRTERGDSAVYLCASSITGTGFYEQYFGPGTRLTVT.

This sequence joins TRBV13 and TRBJ1-1, with 7 bases aligning to TRBD1. Germline CDR1 is PRHDT and CDR2 is FYEKMQ (reference sequence). CDR3 length: 13 amino acids. Trimming at V came to 4 bases and at J to 10 bases, leaving 9 bases not matched to a gene. CDR3 in amino acids: CASSWGQTRTAFF. The CDR3, as DNA: TGTGCCAGCAGCTGGGGACAGACGAGGACAGCTTTCTTT. Full variable domain (missing parts from reference TRBV13 and TRBJ1-1): AAGVIQSPRHLIKEKRETATLKCYPIPRHDTVYWYQQGPGQDPQFLISFYEKMQSDKGSIPDRFSAQQFSDYHSELNMSSLELGDSALYFCASSWGQTRTAFFGQGTRLTVV.

The chain couples TRBV29-1 to TRBJ2-1; 9 nucleotides align to TRBD2. With V trimmed by 6 bases and J by 2 bases, 8 bases remained unmatched. CDR3 length: 15 residues. Germline V gene data show CDR1 as SQVTM and CDR2 as ANQGSEA. The CDR3 is CSVEGLALAYNEQFF. CDR3 DNA: TGCAGCGTAGAGGGACTAGCCCTCGCCTACAATGAGCAGTTCTTC.

This clone was seen repeatedly, ten times or more. The V and J genes are TRBV4-1 and TRBJ2-7, with D hard to call. The CDR3 runs 15 residues. CDR1 MGHRA and CDR2 YSYEKL come from the germline V gene. Trimming stripped 0 bases from V and 0 bases from J, with 9 bases between. The DNA for the CDR3 is TGCGCCAGCAGCCAAGACTCTGTCAGCTCCTACGAGCAGTACTTC. Amino acid sequence: CASSQDSVSSYEQYF.

The sample holds a few counts of this clone. The J gene is TRBJ2-3, the V gene TRBV19, with D possibly matching TRBD1 (6 bases). The CDR3 is 14 residues long. V lost 6 bases, J lost 4 bases, and 14 bases lay in between. Germline values: CDR1 LNHDA, CDR2 SQIVND (reference sequence). CDR3 sequence reads: CASSTQGLSDTQYF. The CDR3 region has the DNA TGTGCCAGTAGCACGCAGGGGTTGTCAGATACGCAGTATTTT.

V usage is TRBV6-5 and J usage is TRBJ1-3, with D maybe TRBD1 (6 bases). There are 14 residues in the CDR3. Trimming left V 4 bases short and J 4 bases short, with 11 bases between. Germline V lookup: CDR1 MNHEY, CDR2 SVGAGI. CDR3 nucleotide sequence: TGTGCCAGCAGTTTACAGGGTTTGGGAAACACCATATATTTT. Encoded protein: CASSLQGLGNTIYF.